The source of this TCR beta chain is a study of blood T cells in healthy people across ages. The study, taken as a whole, reports: A greater number of naive CD4+ cells and higher diversity distinguished long-lived donors from aged donors. Unsorted PBMC material precluded a definitive naive versus antigen-experienced comparison.

A second PCR of about 6 to 12 cycles used a sample-barcoded 5' primer and a J-beta primer mix. TCRdb re-called the 5' RACE reads through MiXCR, storing one row per CDR3 protein. Of more than 1 million distinct CDR3 sequences listed, around 45% are singletons. As concerns this clonotype: Its target is not known.

The CDR3 has 14 residues. Between the trimmed V and J ends, which lost 6 bases and 1 base, there was a span of 13 bases. Germline CDR1 and CDR2: DFQATT and SNEGSKA (reference sequence). V and J are TRBV20-1 and TRBJ2-1; a weak D match, TRBD2 (6 bases). The specimen sequenced was blood. The receptor was isolated from a woman aged 55-70 years in good health. The CDR3 is CSARDCASYNEQFF. The CDR3 nucleotides read TGCAGTGCCAGGGACTGCGCTTCCTACAATGAGCAGTTCTTC.